The 4 T cell receptor beta chains presented below share a single source sample, sequenced in a study of post-analysis software for immune sequencing data. The antigens for these receptors are not known. Whole-study results and caveats: Patients had higher frequencies than controls of a few TRBV segments, including TRBV5-6, TRBV5-1 and TRBV20-1.

Unique molecular identifiers were present in the TCR beta cDNA libraries. TCRdb recomputed calls from the PCR reads with MiXCR, one row per CDR3 protein. The table includes fewer than 850,000 distinct CDR3 sequences, roughly 30% detected once. Specimen: blood. These receptor sequences come from a girl aged 5 to 17 with multiple sclerosis.

There are a few counts of this clonotype. At one of its ends the junction is not consistent with the germline gene, which may arise from a read error. The V call is TRBV27, the J call TRBJ2-1, with unresolved D. Germline CDR1 reads MNHEY; CDR2 reads SMNVEV (reference sequence). This CDR3 is 12 amino acids long. CDR3 nucleotides: TGTGCCAGCAGTTCTCTCTACGATGAGCAGTTCTTC. Translating it yields CASSSLYDEQFF.

This rearrangement joins TRBV29-1 to TRBJ2-1; the match to TRBD1 covers 8 bases. Germline trimming cut 6 bases from V and 8 bases from J; bases unmatched to any gene: 9. The CDR3 is 13 residues long. Germline V gene lookup returns CDR1 SQVTM and CDR2 ANQGSEA. In DNA form, the CDR3 reads TGCAGCGTGGAGGGACAGGTCGCCTATGAGCAGTTCTTC. This sequence encodes CSVEGQVAYEQFF.

The V call is TRBV20-1, the J call TRBJ2-5; TRBD2 matches at 8 bases. The CDR3 runs 15 residues. Germline-derived CDR1 and CDR2 are DFQATT and SNEGSKA (reference sequence). V was pared by 3 bases and J by 2 bases, with 8 bases of the junction left unmatched. CDR3 loop: CSASVAGRAQETQYF. CDR3 DNA: TGCAGTGCTAGTGTTGCCGGGAGGGCACAAGAGACCCAGTACTTC.

This clonotype was seen a handful of times. The chain uses TRBV12-5 and TRBJ2-1; D is uncertain. CDR3 length equals 15 residues. CDR1 LGHNT and CDR2 FRNRAP come from the germline V gene. V lost 7 bases and J 2 bases, leaving 15 bases between the germline ends. The CDR3, as DNA: TGTGCTAGTGCCCCCCCGGGTAGACCCTACAATGAGCAGTTCTTC. Protein sequence: CASAPPGRPYNEQFF.